This T cell receptor (beta chain) was recorded in a study of long-term antiretroviral therapy in people with HIV (dated by TCRdb to 2022 to 2024). The study in broad terms: The earliest samples were collected approximately a decade before the 2015 WHO recommendation for immediate ART, a period when ART was typically delayed until CD4 counts fell. A retrospective serial study tested whether changes in peripheral blood TRB repertoire composition and diversity were associated with ART initiation and durable HIV suppression. A total of roughly 200 cryopreserved PBMC samples came from 30 adults with confirmed HIV infection and were collected serially over a mean of roughly six years (range 1-12). Of the roughly 30 participants with HIV, roughly twelve were female. No cross-contamination during QIAcube processing was seen in test extractions of a monoclonal T-cell line run alongside roughly 30 polyclonal samples. Paper-wide results and their limitations: ART initiation was associated with a significant increase in TRB diversity, but diversity stayed significantly below transplant donor controls even after long-term ART. The samples span the years 2004 to 2017, and the ART regimens used at that time may not be as effective as current regimens. Because pre-ART samples had limited cell numbers, profiling was done on unsorted PBMC rather than on sorted CD4+ and CD8+ T cells. Expanded TRB clones identified before ART initiation dominated the repertoire at all time points, although this dominance fluctuated and declined in many PLHIV after ART. Inferences about post-ART repertoire changes were limited because no data were available on ART adherence, viral resistance or therapy changes. Narrower CDR3 length ranges were observed in HIV repertoires than in controls, and an antigen-experienced repertoire with only a slight naive shift after ART was suggested by the network structure. Limited PBMC availability meant only the TCR beta chain was sequenced, without alpha chain pairing.

As to this clone: It has no known antigen specificity. No much larger clonotype is one base removed from it; base qualities were not supplied.

Its CDR3 holds 17 amino acids, cysteine through phenylalanine. Only CDR3 DNA is held: 51 bases, read in frame from base 1. Trimming removed 0 bases from V and 0 bases from J, leaving 12 bases between the germline ends. The germline V gene (reference sequence) yields LNHNV for CDR1 and YYDKDF for CDR2. Sequencing of the TRB variable region was done with the immunoSEQ hsTCRB v3.0 assay at survey level resolution. TRB sequencing targeted a depth of about 40,000-50,000 T-cell genomes per sample. TRB libraries were pooled and sequenced on an Illumina MiSeq using a v3 150-cycle kit. In the source study's methods: Repertoire analysis was run in R within a reproducible Nextflow workflow that covered QC, data transformation and analysis. LymphoSeq2, an R package for exploring AIRR-Seq data, was used to implement the custom analyses. A few samples yielding fewer than 5000 total TRB sequences were excluded, leaving more than 150 analyzed HIV repertoires. Among the approximately 180 HIV repertoires that were kept, roughly 59 were collected before ART initiation and under 150 were collected after ART initiation. Repertoires were downsampled to 5000 TRB nucleotide sequences, with summary statistics averaged over 100 downsampling iterations. The analysis kept only TRB sequences whose CDR3 regions were at least seven amino acids long. Diversity was measured with a Shannon entropy-derived clonality score and the Gini coefficient. In the repertoire networks, any two of the top 5000 CDR3 amino acid sequences were linked whenever the two sequences differed by an edit distance of one. Antigen specificity groups and MHC restriction were predicted for TRB CDR3 amino acid sequences with GLIPH2. Known CMV, EBV, HIV or tissue antigen associations were flagged by matching CDR3 amino acid sequences against VDJdb and McPAS-TCR. Pre-ART, post-ART and control groups were compared with Wilcoxon signed-rank tests and Holm-Bonferroni correction. Held by TCRdb, this immuneACCESS table contains in-frame sequences only and omits some clones. Under half of the omission traces to an unresolved V gene where checked; the cause of the rest is unknown. That table gives V, J and clone size, and the DNA gave D and trimming. For this sample the table gives about 27,000 clones, of which more than 80% were detected only once. The ten largest clonotypes hold around 8.2% of the sample.

Inclusion was restricted to participants for whom at least one PBMC sample before ART initiation and at least two post-ART samples were available. Every participant with HIV received treatment in the United States of America. Before DNA extraction, cryopreserved samples containing about 0.9-11 million PBMC were thawed and washed. At the time of the earliest PBMC sample, participants with HIV were aged between roughly 20 and 54 years. Per participant, PBMC samples came from 1-4 timepoints prior to ART initiation and 2-8 timepoints following ART initiation, for a median of 7 samples. Serial HIV viral load, CD4+ T-cell count, ART history and demographic data were obtained for every participant. Using a Qiagen kit on a QIAcube, genomic DNA was extracted from unsorted PBMC, with samples processed in batches of 12.

The material sequenced was unsorted PBMCs, taken 3 years after starting antiretroviral therapy. The chain employs TRBV15 and TRBJ1-3, with the D gene call left open. The receptor comes from a middle-aged man with HIV. The DNA sequence is as follows: TGTGCCACCAGCAGAGATGCGGGCATCGTCTCTGGAAACACCATATATTTT. Protein translation: CATSRDAGIVSGNTIYF.